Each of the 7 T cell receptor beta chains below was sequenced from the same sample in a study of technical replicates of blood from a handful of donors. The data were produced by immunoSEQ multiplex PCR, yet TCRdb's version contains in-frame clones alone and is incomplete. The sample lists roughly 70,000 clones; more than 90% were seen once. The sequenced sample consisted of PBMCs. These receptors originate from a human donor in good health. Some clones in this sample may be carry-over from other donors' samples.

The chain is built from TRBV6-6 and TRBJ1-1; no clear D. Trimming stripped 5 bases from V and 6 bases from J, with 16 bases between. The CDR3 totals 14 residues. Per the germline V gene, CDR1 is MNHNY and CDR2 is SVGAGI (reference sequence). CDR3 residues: CASSPGLTWAEAFF. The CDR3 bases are TGTGCCAGCAGTCCCGGACTCACCTGGGCTGAAGCTTTCTTT.

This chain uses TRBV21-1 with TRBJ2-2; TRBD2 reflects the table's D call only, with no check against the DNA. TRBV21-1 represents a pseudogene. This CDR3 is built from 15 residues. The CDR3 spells CASSNGLLNTGELFF. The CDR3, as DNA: TGTGCCAGCAGCAACGGACTACTAAACACCGGGGAGCTGTTTTTT.

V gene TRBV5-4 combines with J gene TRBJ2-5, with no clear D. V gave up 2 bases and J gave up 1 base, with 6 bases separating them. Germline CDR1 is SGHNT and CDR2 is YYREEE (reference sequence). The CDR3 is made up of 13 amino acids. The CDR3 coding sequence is TGTGCCAGCAGCTTACGGTTCCAAGAGACCCAGTACTTC. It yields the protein CASSLRFQETQYF.

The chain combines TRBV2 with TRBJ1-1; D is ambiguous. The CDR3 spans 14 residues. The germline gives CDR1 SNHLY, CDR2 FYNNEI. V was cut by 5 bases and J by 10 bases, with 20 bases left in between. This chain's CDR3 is CASSYYAMALGAFF. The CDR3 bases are TGTGCCAGCAGTTACTACGCAATGGCTTTGGGAGCTTTCTTT.

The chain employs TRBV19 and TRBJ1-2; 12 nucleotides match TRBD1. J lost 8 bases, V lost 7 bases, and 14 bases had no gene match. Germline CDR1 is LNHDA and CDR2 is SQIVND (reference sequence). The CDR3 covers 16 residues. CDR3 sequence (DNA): TGTGCCAGTACCACTCCGGGACAGGGGGCGGACTGGGGCTACACCTTC. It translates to CASTTPGQGADWGYTF.

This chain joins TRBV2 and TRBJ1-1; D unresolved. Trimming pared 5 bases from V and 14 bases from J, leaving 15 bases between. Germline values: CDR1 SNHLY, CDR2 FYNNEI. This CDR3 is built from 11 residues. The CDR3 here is CASSPQWACFF. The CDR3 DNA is TGTGCCAGCAGTCCACAGTGGGCCTGCTTCTTT.

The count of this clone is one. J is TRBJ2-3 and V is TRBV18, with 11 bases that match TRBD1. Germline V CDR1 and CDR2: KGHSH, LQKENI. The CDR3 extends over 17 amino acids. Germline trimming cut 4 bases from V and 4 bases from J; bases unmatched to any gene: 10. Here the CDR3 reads CASSQIGGQGASDTQYF. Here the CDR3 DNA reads TGTGCCAGCTCACAGATAGGAGGACAGGGGGCATCAGATACGCAGTATTTT.